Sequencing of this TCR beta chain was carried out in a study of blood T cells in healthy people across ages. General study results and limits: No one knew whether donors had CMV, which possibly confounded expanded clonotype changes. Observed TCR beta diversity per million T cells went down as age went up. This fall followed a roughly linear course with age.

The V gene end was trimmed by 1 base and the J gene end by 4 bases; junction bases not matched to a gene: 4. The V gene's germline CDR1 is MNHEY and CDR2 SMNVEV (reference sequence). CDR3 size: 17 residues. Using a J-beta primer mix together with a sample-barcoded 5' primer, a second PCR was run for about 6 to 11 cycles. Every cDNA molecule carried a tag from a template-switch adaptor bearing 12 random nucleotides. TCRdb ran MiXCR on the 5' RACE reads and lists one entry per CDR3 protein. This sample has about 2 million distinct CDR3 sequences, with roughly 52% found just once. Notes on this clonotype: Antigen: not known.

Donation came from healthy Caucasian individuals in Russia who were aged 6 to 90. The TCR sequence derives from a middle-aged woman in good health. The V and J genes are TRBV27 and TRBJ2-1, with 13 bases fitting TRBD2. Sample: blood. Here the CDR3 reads CASSLFPTSGGYNEQFF. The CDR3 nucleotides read TGTGCCAGCAGTTTATTTCCGACTAGCGGGGGGTACAATGAGCAGTTCTTC.